These 23 T cell receptor beta chains share one sample of origin, sequenced in a study of immune evolution from preneoplasia to lung adenocarcinoma. The table came from immunoSEQ multiplex PCR; TCRdb's copy has only in-frame clones and leaves some out. Of over 14,000 clones in the sample, around 80% were seen once. The sample taken for sequencing was FFPE minimally invasive lung adenocarcinoma tissue. These receptors all stem from a person in their 70s with lung adenocarcinoma.

This chain connects TRBV7-3 to TRBJ2-1, with a tentative D call TRBD2 (6 bases). CDR3 length: 15 residues. The V gene lost 2 bases and the J gene lost 5 bases, with 13 bases spanning the gap. Germline lookup yields CDR1 SGHTA and CDR2 FQGTGA. Here the CDR3 reads CASSLVSGTNNEQFF. Here the CDR3 DNA reads TGTGCCAGCAGCTTAGTTAGCGGAACCAACAATGAGCAGTTCTTC.

This sequence joins TRBV5-1 and TRBJ2-2; 8 nucleotides line up with TRBD1. V lost 5 bases, J lost 5 bases, and 5 bases stayed unmatched. The CDR3 length is 14 residues. Germline CDR1 reads SGHRS; CDR2 reads YFSETQ. As DNA, the CDR3 is TGCGCCAGCAGACCGACAGGGGTAACCGGGGAGCTGTTTTTT. Amino acids: CASRPTGVTGELFF.

The chain's CDR3 is CASSQDQASEAFF. The CDR3 DNA sequence: TGCGCCAGCAGCCAAGATCAGGCCTCTGAAGCTTTCTTT. The gene calls are TRBV4-1 and TRBJ1-1; unclear D gene. There are 13 residues in the CDR3. Germline V gene data show CDR1 as MGHRA and CDR2 as YSYEKL. Trimming cost V 0 bases and J 6 bases, with 8 bases left between them.

V and J are TRBV14 and TRBJ1-1; tentatively, D is TRBD1 (6 bases). The CDR3 covers 12 residues. The germline V and J ends were trimmed by 6 bases and 6 bases, with 11 bases remaining between them. Germline-derived CDR1 and CDR2 are SGHDN and FVKESK. DNA of the CDR3: TGTGCCAGCAGTTACAGGGTAGCTGAAGCTTTCTTT. Its protein is CASSYRVAEAFF.

The chain links TRBV4-1 to TRBJ2-7; D possibly uses TRBD1 or TRBD2 (5 bases each). The CDR3 has 15 amino acids. In germline, CDR1 is MGHRA, CDR2 YSYEKL. Trimming took off 1 base at V and 5 bases at J, with 15 bases between the two ends. CDR3 bases: TGCGCCAGCAGCCAAGTTTTGGGGGATCGTAACGAGCAGTACTTC. Protein: CASSQVLGDRNEQYF.

The J gene is TRBJ2-3, the V gene TRBV6-1; TRBD2 is a possible D gene (5 bases). The CDR3 has 13 amino acids. Between the trimmed V and J ends, which lost 10 bases and 3 bases, there was a span of 14 bases. CDR1 is MNHNS, CDR2 SASEGT, per germline. This CDR3 reads CATSKPGTDTQYF. For the CDR3, the DNA is TGTGCCACAAGTAAGCCGGGGACAGATACGCAGTATTTT.

This chain connects TRBV5-1 to TRBJ2-1, with 10 bases that match TRBD1. The CDR3 extends over 16 amino acids. V shed 4 bases and J 8 bases; nucleotides not matched to a gene: 12. Germline lookup yields CDR1 SGHRS and CDR2 YFSETQ. CDR3 sequence (DNA): TGCGCCAGCAGCATCACCCCGGGACAGGGGTACGATGAGCAGTTCTTC. Its translation: CASSITPGQGYDEQFF. Full variable domain (rest looked up from reference TRBV5-1 and TRBJ2-1): KAGVTQTPRYLIKTRGQQVTLSCSPISGHRSVSWYQQTPGQGLQFLFEYFSETQRNKGNFPGRFSGRQFSNSRSEMNVSTLELGDSALYLCASSITPGQGYDEQFFGPGTRLTVL.

The chain couples TRBV20-1 to TRBJ1-2; D uncertain. Germline V CDR1 and CDR2: DFQATT, SNEGSKA (reference sequence). This CDR3 comprises 8 residues. DNA of the CDR3: TGCAGCCCAGGAGGCTACACCTTC. Its protein product is CSPGGYTF.

CDR3 in amino acids: CASSTEDSNQPQHF. In DNA form, the CDR3 reads TGTGCCAGCAGCACAGAGGATAGCAATCAGCCCCAGCATTTT. The rearrangement links TRBV6-1 to TRBJ1-5; D not certain. The germline V gene encodes CDR1 MNHNS and CDR2 SASEGT. Trimming left V 6 bases short and J 0 bases short, with 9 bases between. The CDR3 covers 14 residues.

This clone was found once. This sequence joins TRBV6-5 and TRBJ1-2; 10 bases are shared with TRBD1. CDR3 length equals 13 residues. Germline lookup yields CDR1 MNHEY and CDR2 SVGAGI. Germline trimming cut 10 bases from V and 6 bases from J; bases unmatched to any gene: 8. The CDR3 DNA reads as TGTGCCACCAAGGGACAGGGGCCTGATGGCTACACCTTC. This encodes CATKGQGPDGYTF.

V and J are TRBV5-4 and TRBJ2-5; 9 bases match TRBD1. The J segment lost 4 bases and the V segment lost 4 bases, leaving 8 bases of the junction unmatched. The CDR3 covers 15 residues. Germline CDR1 and CDR2: SGHNT and YYREEE (reference sequence). The DNA for the CDR3 is TGTGCCAGCAGCGTTAAACAGGGGGCTGGAGAGACCCAGTACTTC. It is translated as CASSVKQGAGETQYF.

The chain recombines TRBV27 with TRBJ1-2, with 8 bases matching TRBD1. Trimming took 6 bases from V and 0 from J; bases not matched to a gene: 6. The CDR3 covers 15 residues. The germline CDR1 and CDR2 sequences are MNHEY and SMNVEV (reference sequence). DNA for the CDR3: TGTGCCAGCAGAGAACCGACAGGGGCTAACTATGGCTACACCTTC. It encodes CASREPTGANYGYTF.

The CDR3 DNA reads TGTGCCAGCAGCCGCGCCGTTCAGAGCACAGATACGCAGTATTTT. It yields the protein CASSRAVQSTDTQYF. V is TRBV4-2 and J is TRBJ2-3; D call uncertain. With 4 bases removed from V and 0 bases from J, the gap between germline ends came to 11 bases. The CDR3 contains 15 residues. Germline CDR1 reads LGHNA; CDR2 reads YNFKEQ.

This clone was found a few times. The chain joins TRBV6-1 to TRBJ1-5, with 7 bases lining up with TRBD1. CDR1 and CDR2 from the germline V gene are MNHNS and SASEGT. The CDR3 runs to 12 residues. With V trimmed by 0 bases and J by 15 bases, 5 bases remained unmatched. In nucleotides, the CDR3 is TGTGCCAGCAGTGAAGCAGGGGGCGCGTTGCATTTT. This codes for CASSEAGGALHF.

J is TRBJ2-7 and V is TRBV30, with 10 bases lining up with TRBD2. The CDR3 has 13 residues. Germline V gives CDR1 GTSNPN, CDR2 SVGIG (reference sequence). V was clipped by 3 bases and J by 5 bases; unmatched bases: 4. The CDR3, as DNA: TGTGCCTGGAGCAGCGGGAGGGGCCACGAGCAGTACTTC. It specifies CAWSSGRGHEQYF.

The chain carries TRBV4-1 and TRBJ2-1; TRBD2 aligns across 10 bases. J gave up 6 bases and V 1 base, and 9 bases lay outside the gene matches. The V gene's germline CDR1 is MGHRA and CDR2 YSYEKL. This CDR3 contains 17 residues. The DNA of the CDR3 is TGCGCCAGCAGCCAAGCCCAAAGCGGGGGGGCCGGCAATGAGCAGTTCTTC. Amino acids: CASSQAQSGGAGNEQFF.

The CDR3 DNA sequence: TGCGCCAGCAGCTTTAAGCTGAACACTGAAGCTTTCTTT. It codes for CASSFKLNTEAFF. The chain joins TRBV5-1 to TRBJ1-1; no clear D. Trimming shortened V by 2 bases and J by 0 bases, and 5 bases separated the two germline ends. Germline CDR1 is SGHRS and CDR2 is YFSETQ. The CDR3 covers 13 residues.

V and J are TRBV30 and TRBJ1-1; 7 bases agree with TRBD1. The V and J ends lost 7 bases and 6 bases, in that order; junction bases with no gene match: 14. Germline V gives CDR1 GTSNPN, CDR2 SVGIG (reference sequence). The CDR3 sequence is 14 residues long. The CDR3 region is CASQRDSRISEAFF. The CDR3 nucleotides read TGTGCCTCGCAGCGGGACAGTCGGATTTCTGAAGCTTTCTTT. Filled out from reference TRBV30 and TRBJ1-1, the complete variable domain reads SQTIHQWPATLVQPVGSPLSLECTVEGTSNPNLYWYRQAAGRGLQLLFYSVGIGQISSEVPQNLSASRPQDRQFILSSKKLLLSDSGFYLCASQRDSRISEAFFGQGTRLTVV.

V is TRBV28 and J is TRBJ1-3; D might be TRBD1 (6 bases). Germline V CDR1 and CDR2: MDHEN, SYDVKM. This CDR3 region has 16 residues. Trimming stripped 2 bases from V and 0 bases from J, with 11 bases between. CDR3 residues: CASSLRGFYSGNTIYF. The DNA for the CDR3 is TGTGCCAGCAGTTTAAGGGGGTTCTACTCTGGAAACACCATATATTTT. Full variable domain (missing parts from reference TRBV28 and TRBJ1-3): DVKVTQSSRYLVKRTGEKVFLECVQDMDHENMFWYRQDPGLGLRLIYFSYDVKMKEKGDIPEGYSVSREKKERFSLILESASTNQTSMYLCASSLRGFYSGNTIYFGEGSWLTVV.

The chain joins TRBV19 to TRBJ1-5; D is ambiguous. Trimming took 4 bases from V and 3 from J, leaving 7 bases between them. Germline CDR1 and CDR2: LNHDA and SQIVND (reference sequence). The CDR3 is made up of 13 amino acids. The CDR3 region is CASSRQNNQPQHF. The CDR3 bases are TGTGCCAGTAGTAGGCAGAACAATCAGCCCCAGCATTTT.

This chain joins TRBV28 and TRBJ1-2; maybe TRBD1 (6 bases). Germline V gives CDR1 MDHEN, CDR2 SYDVKM. This CDR3 spans 15 amino acids. Between the trimmed V and J ends, which lost 1 base and 2 bases, there was a span of 11 bases. In nucleotides, the CDR3 is TGTGCCAGCAGTTTATCGGGGGGCTGGAACTATGGCTACACCTTC. Translated: CASSLSGGWNYGYTF.

This chain links TRBV28 with TRBJ1-1; tentative D call: TRBD1 (5 bases). V was trimmed by 2 bases and J by 4 bases, leaving 14 bases between them. Germline V lookup: CDR1 MDHEN, CDR2 SYDVKM. The CDR3 length is 15 residues. CDR3 loop: CASSLGGAISTEAFF. The CDR3 DNA sequence: TGTGCCAGCAGTTTAGGAGGGGCAATAAGCACTGAAGCTTTCTTT.

V is TRBV10-3 and J is TRBJ2-2, with no clear D. Germline CDR1 ENHRY, CDR2 SYGVKD. The CDR3 spans 15 residues. V shed 5 bases and J shed 4 bases, with 14 bases lying between them. The CDR3 coding sequence is TGTGCCATCAGTCTAGACGGCGCCAGCACCGGGGAGCTGTTTTTT. Protein product: CAISLDGASTGELFF.